This T cell receptor (beta chain) was observed in a study of OX40 agonist ivuxolimab in advanced cancers. Broader study findings: At doses 0.1 to 3.0 mg/kg, CD4+ and CD8+ clones expanded. Also showing low normalized T-cell clonal expansion were some of the nonresponders. Clonal expansion in partial responders at 0.1-3.0 mg/kg ranked among the lowest.

Profiled with immunoSEQ multiplex PCR; TCRdb holds only in-frame clones, not every one. The table includes about 130,000 clones, more than 85% detected once. The germline V gene encodes CDR1 MNHEY and CDR2 SVGAGI. V lost 3 bases and J 0 bases, leaving 8 bases between the germline ends. The CDR3 totals 14 residues. Concerning this clone itself: Its cognate antigen is unknown.

The specimen comprised CD4+ or CD8+ T cells sorted from blood, sampled in a trial of the OX40 agonist ivuxolimab. This chain uses TRBV6-5 with TRBJ2-5; no definite D call. This clonotype was obtained from an adult with an advanced solid tumor such as melanoma, head and neck, liver or kidney cancer. For the CDR3, the DNA is TGTGCCAGCAGTTATATGGTAAACCAAGAGACCCAGTACTTC. Residues: CASSYMVNQETQYF.